The clone carrying this TCR beta chain has just a few counts. The data derive from a study of blood T cell repertoires in COVID-19. Study information: COVID-19 samples from acute and convalescent phases originated in the United States, Italy and Spain. The cDNA or gDNA used as material had been derived from T cells, B-cell-depleted T cells, or PBMCs.

In the study's own analysis: Quantification of nucleated cells was approximated via reference gene primer amplification. Assay used: immunoSEQ multiplex PCR; TCRdb lists only in-frame clones, some missing. The V and J calls and clone size come from that table; D and trimming were worked out from the DNA. The table lists tens of thousands of clones, approximately 83% of them singletons. From germline, CDR1 is LGHDT and CDR2 YNNKEL (reference sequence). The CDR3 extends over 17 amino acids. Trimming removed 1 base from V and 1 base from J, with 17 bases in between. This chain joins TRBV3-1 (or the pseudogene TRBV3-2) and TRBJ2-7, with D possibly matching TRBD1 (6 bases). The origin of this receptor is an older woman with acute or convalescent COVID-19. Sequenced input: peripheral blood. The CDR3 spells CASSQASPGHPSYEQYF. The CDR3, as DNA: TGTGCCAGCAGCCAAGCCTCACCGGGACATCCATCCTACGAGCAGTACTTC.